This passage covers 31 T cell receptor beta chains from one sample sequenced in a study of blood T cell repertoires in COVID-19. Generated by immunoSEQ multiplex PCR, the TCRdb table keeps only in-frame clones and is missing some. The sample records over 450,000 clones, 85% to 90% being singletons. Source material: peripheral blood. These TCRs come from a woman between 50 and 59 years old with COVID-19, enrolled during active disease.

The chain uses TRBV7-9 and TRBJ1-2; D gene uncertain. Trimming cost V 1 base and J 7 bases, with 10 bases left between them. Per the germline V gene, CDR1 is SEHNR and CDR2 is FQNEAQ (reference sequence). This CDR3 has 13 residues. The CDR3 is CASSLGRLGGYTF. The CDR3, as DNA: TGTGCCAGCAGCTTAGGGAGGCTCGGTGGCTACACCTTC.

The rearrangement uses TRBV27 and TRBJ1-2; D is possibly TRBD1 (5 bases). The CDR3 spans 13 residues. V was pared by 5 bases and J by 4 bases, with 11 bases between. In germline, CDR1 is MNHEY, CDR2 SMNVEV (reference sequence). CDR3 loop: CASSRQNSYGYTF. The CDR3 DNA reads TGTGCCAGCAGTAGACAGAATTCCTATGGCTACACCTTC.

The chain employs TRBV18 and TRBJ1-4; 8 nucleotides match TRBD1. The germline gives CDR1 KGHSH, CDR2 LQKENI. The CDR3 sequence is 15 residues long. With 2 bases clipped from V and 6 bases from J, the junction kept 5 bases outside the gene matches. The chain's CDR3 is CASSPTTGADEKLFF. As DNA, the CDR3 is TGTGCCAGCTCACCAACGACAGGGGCTGATGAAAAACTGTTTTTT. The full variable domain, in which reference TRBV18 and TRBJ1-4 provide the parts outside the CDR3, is NAGVMQNPRHLVRRRGQEARLRCSPMKGHSHVYWYRQLPEEGLKFMVYLQKENIIDESGMPKERFSAEFPKEGPSILRIQQVVRGDSAAYFCASSPTTGADEKLFFGSGTQLSVL.

CDR3 region: CASSLGRTGGNTEAFF. The DNA for the CDR3 is TGCGCCAGCAGCTTGGGACGGACAGGGGGAAACACTGAAGCTTTCTTT. The gene calls are TRBV5-1 and TRBJ1-1; 10 bases align to TRBD1. The CDR3 is 16 residues long. J gave up 2 bases and V 0 bases, and 4 bases lay outside the gene matches. Germline-derived CDR1 and CDR2 are SGHRS and YFSETQ.

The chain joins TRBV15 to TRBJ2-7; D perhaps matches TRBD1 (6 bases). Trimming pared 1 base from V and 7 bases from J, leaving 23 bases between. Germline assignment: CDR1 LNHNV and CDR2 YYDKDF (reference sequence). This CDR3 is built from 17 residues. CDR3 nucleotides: TGTGCCACCAGCAGAGCCCTACCTGACAGGCCGAGTGGAGAGCAGTACTTC. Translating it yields CATSRALPDRPSGEQYF.

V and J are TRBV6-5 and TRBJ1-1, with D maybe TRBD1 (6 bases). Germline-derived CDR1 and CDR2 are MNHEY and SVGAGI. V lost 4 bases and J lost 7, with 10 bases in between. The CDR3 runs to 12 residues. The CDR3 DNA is TGTGCCAGCAGTTCACAGGGTGGTGAAGCTTTCTTT. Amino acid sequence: CASSSQGGEAFF.

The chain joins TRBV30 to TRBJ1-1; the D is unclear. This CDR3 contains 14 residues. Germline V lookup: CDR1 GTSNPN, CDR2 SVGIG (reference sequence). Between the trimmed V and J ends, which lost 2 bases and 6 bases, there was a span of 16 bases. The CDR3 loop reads CAWSLGGQRPEAFF. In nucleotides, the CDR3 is TGTGCCTGGAGTTTGGGAGGCCAAAGACCTGAAGCTTTCTTT.

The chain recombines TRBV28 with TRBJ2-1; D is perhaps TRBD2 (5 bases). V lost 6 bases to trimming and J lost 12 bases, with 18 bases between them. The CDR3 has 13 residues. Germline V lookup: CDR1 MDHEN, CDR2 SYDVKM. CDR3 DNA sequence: TGTGCCAGCAGCCCCCGAGGGCCTAGATCGCAGTTCTTC. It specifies CASSPRGPRSQFF.

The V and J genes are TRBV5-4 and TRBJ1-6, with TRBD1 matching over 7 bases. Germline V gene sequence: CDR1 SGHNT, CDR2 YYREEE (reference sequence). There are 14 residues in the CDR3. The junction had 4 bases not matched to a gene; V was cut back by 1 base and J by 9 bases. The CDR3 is CASSLLGGSSPLHF. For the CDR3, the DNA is TGTGCCAGCAGCTTGTTAGGGGGCTCTTCACCCCTCCACTTT.

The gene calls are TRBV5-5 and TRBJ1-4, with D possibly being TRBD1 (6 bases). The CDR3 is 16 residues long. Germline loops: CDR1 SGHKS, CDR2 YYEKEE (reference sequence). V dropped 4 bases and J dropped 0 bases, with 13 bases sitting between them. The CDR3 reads CASSLHGQSTNEKLFF. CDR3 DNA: TGTGCCAGCAGCCTGCACGGACAGTCAACTAATGAAAAACTGTTTTTT.

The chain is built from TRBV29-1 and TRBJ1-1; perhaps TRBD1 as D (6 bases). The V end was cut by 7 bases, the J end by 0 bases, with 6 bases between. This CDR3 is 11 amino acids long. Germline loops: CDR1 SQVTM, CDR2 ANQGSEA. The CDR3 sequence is CSGQVNTEAFF. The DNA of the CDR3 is TGCAGCGGACAGGTGAACACTGAAGCTTTCTTT.

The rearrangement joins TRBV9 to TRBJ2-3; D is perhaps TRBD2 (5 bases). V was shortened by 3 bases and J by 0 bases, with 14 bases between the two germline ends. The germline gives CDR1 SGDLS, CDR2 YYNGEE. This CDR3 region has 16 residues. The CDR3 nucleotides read TGTGCCAGCAGCGCTCGAGCAGCGGCTAGCACAGATACGCAGTATTTT. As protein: CASSARAAASTDTQYF.

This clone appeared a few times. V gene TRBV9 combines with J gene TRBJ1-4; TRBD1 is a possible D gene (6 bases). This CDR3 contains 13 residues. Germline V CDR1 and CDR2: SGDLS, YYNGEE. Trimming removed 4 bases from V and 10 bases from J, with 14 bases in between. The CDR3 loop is CASSPRGGVKLFF. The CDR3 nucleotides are TGTGCCAGCAGCCCGAGAGGGGGTGTAAAACTGTTTTTT.

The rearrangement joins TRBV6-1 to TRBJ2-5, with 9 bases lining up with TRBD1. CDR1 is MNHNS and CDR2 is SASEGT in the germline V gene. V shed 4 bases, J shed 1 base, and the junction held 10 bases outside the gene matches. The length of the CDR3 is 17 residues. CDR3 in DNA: TGTGCCAGCAGTGCACAGGGGGCCTCTCCGCTCCAAGAGACCCAGTACTTC. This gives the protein CASSAQGASPLQETQYF.

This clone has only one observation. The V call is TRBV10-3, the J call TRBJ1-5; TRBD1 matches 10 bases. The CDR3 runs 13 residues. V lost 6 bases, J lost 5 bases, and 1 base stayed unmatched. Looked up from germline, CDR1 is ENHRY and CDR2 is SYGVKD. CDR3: CAIRTGGDQPQHF. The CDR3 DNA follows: TGTGCCATCAGGACAGGGGGCGATCAGCCCCAGCATTTT.

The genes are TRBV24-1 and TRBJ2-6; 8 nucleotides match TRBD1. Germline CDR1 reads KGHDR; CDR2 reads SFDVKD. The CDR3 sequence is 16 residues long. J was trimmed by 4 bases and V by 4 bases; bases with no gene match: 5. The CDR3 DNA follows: TGTGCCACCAGTGACCGGACAGGGCCCGGGGCCAACGTCCTGACTTTC. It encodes CATSDRTGPGANVLTF.

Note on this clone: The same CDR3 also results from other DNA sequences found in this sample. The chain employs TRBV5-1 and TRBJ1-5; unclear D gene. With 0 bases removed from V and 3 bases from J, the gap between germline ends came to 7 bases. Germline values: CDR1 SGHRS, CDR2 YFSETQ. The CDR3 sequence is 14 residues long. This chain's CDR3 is CASSLDSPNQPQHF. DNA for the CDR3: TGCGCCAGCAGCTTGGACAGCCCCAATCAGCCCCAGCATTTT.

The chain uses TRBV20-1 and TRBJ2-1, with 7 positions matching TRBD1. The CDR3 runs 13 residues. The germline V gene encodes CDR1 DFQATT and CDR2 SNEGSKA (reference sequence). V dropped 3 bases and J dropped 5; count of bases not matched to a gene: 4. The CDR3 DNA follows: TGCAGTGCTAGTGGGACAGTGGACAATGAGCAGTTCTTC. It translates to CSASGTVDNEQFF.

CDR3 region: CSVERAGEFDEQYF. CDR3 bases: TGCAGCGTTGAAAGGGCGGGGGAATTCGACGAGCAGTACTTC. The chain employs TRBV29-1 and TRBJ2-7; 7 bases are shared with TRBD2. CDR1 and CDR2 (germline): SQVTM, ANQGSEA. Losses at the gene ends were 2 bases for V and 5 bases for J; bases not matched to a gene: 9. This CDR3 has 14 amino acids.

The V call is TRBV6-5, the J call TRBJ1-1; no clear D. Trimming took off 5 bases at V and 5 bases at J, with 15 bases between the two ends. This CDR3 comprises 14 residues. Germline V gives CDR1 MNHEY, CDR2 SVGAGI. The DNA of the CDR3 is TGTGCCAGCAGTAACCTGGCACTGCGGACTGAAGCTTTCTTT. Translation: CASSNLALRTEAFF.

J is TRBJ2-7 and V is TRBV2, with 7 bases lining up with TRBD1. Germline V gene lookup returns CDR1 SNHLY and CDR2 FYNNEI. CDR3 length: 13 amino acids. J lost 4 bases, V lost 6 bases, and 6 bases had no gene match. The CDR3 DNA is TGTGCCAGCAGGGGACAGACCCTTTACGAGCAGTACTTC. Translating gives CASRGQTLYEQYF.

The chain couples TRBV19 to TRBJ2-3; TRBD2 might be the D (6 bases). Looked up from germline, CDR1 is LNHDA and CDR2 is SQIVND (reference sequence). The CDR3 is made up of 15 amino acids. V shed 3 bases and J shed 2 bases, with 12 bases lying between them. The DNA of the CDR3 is TGTGCCAGTAGTATCCCGGGACTTAACACAGATACGCAGTATTTT. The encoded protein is CASSIPGLNTDTQYF.

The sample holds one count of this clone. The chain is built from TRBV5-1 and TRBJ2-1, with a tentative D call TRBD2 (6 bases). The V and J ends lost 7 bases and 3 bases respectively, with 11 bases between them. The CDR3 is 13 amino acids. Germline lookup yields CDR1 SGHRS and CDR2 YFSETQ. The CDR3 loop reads CASWAGSYNEQFF. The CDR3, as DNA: TGCGCCAGCTGGGCCGGGAGCTACAATGAGCAGTTCTTC.

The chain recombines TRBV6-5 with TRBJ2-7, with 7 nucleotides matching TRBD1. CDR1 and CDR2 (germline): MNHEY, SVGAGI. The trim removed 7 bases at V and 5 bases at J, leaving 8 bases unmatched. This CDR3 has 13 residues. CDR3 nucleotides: TGTGCCAGCACTAAGACAGGGATCCACGAGCAGTACTTC. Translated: CASTKTGIHEQYF.

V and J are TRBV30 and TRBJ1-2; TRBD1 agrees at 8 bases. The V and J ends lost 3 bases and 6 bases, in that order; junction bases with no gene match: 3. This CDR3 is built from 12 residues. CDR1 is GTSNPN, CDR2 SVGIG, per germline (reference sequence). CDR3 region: CAWSSGGHGYTF. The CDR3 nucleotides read TGTGCCTGGAGCTCAGGGGGCCATGGCTACACCTTC.

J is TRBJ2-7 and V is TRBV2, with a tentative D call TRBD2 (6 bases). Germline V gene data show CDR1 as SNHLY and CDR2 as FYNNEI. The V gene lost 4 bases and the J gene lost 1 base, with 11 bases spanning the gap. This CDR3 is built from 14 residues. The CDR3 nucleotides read TGTGCCAGCAGTGTGGGAGGCTTTTCCTACGAGCAGTACTTC. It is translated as CASSVGGFSYEQYF.

CDR3 amino acids: CASTSTGGDSPLHF. Written as DNA, the CDR3 is TGTGCCAGCACCTCAACAGGGGGCGATTCACCCCTCCACTTT. The chain recombines TRBV28 with TRBJ1-6; 9 bases map to TRBD1. From germline, CDR1 is MDHEN and CDR2 SYDVKM. This CDR3 contains 14 residues. J was trimmed by 8 bases and V by 7 bases; bases with no gene match: 6.

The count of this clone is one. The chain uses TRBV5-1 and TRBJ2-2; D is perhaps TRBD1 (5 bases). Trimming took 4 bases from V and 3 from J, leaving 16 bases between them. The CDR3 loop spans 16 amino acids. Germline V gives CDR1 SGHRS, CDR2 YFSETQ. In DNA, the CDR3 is TGCGCCAGCAGCCATTATCTTGACAGTTACACCGGGGAGCTGTTTTTT. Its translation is CASSHYLDSYTGELFF.

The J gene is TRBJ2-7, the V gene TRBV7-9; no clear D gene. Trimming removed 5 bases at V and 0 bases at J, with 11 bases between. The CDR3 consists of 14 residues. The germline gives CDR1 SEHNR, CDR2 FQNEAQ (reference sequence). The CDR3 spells CASSQSASSYEQYF. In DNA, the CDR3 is TGTGCCAGCAGCCAGAGCGCCAGCTCCTACGAGCAGTACTTC. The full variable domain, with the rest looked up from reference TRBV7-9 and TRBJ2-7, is DTGVSQNPRHKITKRGQNVTFRCDPISEHNRLYWYRQTLGQGPEFLTYFQNEAQLEKSRLLSDRFSAERPKGSFSTLEIQRTEQGDSAMYLCASSQSASSYEQYFGPGTRLTVT.

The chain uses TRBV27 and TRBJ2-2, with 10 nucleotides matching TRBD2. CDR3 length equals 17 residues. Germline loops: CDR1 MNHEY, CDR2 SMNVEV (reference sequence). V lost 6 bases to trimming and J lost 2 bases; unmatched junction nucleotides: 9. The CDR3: CASSPYGLAVNTGELFF. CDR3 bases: TGTGCCAGCAGCCCTTACGGACTAGCGGTAAACACCGGGGAGCTGTTTTTT.

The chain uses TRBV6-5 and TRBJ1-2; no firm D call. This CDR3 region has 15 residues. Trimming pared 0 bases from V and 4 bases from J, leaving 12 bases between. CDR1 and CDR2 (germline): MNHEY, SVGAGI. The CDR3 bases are TGTGCCAGCAGTTACTCGACTGCCGGGATCTATGGCTACACCTTC. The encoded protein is CASSYSTAGIYGYTF.